The 8 T cell receptor beta chains presented below share a single source sample, sequenced in a study of CXCR3-negative and CXCR3-positive naive CD8 T cells. Study findings and constraints: Against CXCR3-negative naive cells, CXCR3-positive naive cells showed more hydrophobic TRB CDR3s.

UMI-labeled 5' RACE yielded the TRB cDNA libraries. For each CDR3 protein, TCRdb gives one entry from its re-call of the 5' RACE reads, without DNA. The table for this sample gives about 85,000 distinct CDR3 sequences. No antigen has been assigned to these receptors. Material for sequencing was naive CXCR3+ CD8+ T cells from blood. The subset was: CD45RO-CCR7+CD27+CD95- naive CD8+ T cells expressing CXCR3 (TNR3+). The receptors derive from a human donor in good health. Some clones in this sample may be carry-over from other donors' samples.

V and J are TRBV7-9 and TRBJ1-2. The CDR3 consists of 15 residues. The germline V gene encodes CDR1 SEHNR and CDR2 FQNEAQ (reference sequence). The CDR3 sequence is CASSFPEVGIDGYTF.

The chain has TRBV5-6 and TRBJ1-2; TCRdb selects TRBD1, and the lack of DNA leaves this call unchecked. Germline-derived CDR1 and CDR2 are SGHDT and YYEEEE. This CDR3 has 12 residues. This chain's CDR3 is CASSSTGSGYTF.

The chain has TRBV19 and TRBJ2-1; TCRdb outputs TRBD2, but without DNA this stays unchecked. From germline, CDR1 is LNHDA and CDR2 SQIVND (reference sequence). This CDR3 spans 14 amino acids. CDR3 sequence: CASMSSGGVGEQFF.

V usage is TRBV7-9 and J usage is TRBJ2-2. From germline, CDR1 is SEHNR and CDR2 FQNEAQ (reference sequence). The CDR3 totals 13 residues. CDR3 sequence: CASSSTGPGELFF.

This rearrangement joins TRBV28 to TRBJ1-1. The CDR3 loop spans 12 amino acids. Germline values: CDR1 MDHEN, CDR2 SYDVKM. The CDR3 loop is CASREDHTEAFF.

The chain joins TRBV30 to TRBJ2-7. Germline V gene data show CDR1 as GTSNPN and CDR2 as SVGIG (reference sequence). The CDR3 totals 12 residues. The chain's CDR3 is CAGLTGAYEQYF.

The CDR3 loop reads CASSLDYGKDTGELFF. The V call is TRBV7-8, the J call TRBJ2-2; the TCRdb D gene call, TRBD1, has no DNA to confirm it. Germline values: CDR1 SGHVS, CDR2 FQNEAQ. CDR3 length: 16 amino acids.

The chain links TRBV5-1 to TRBJ2-4. The germline CDR1 and CDR2 sequences are SGHRS and YFSETQ. This CDR3 has 14 residues. The CDR3 loop is CASSLGTAKNIQYF.